The 28 T cell receptor beta chains below come from one sample, sequenced in a study of CD8 T cell repertoires and HIV-1 epitope variants. The repertoire was sequenced with immunoSEQ multiplex PCR; TCRdb's copy has only in-frame clones and lacks some. The sample consists of over 90,000 clones, more than 65% of them appearing once. Sequencing was performed on uncultured baseline CD8+ T cells from peripheral blood mononuclear cells (PBMCs). Source of these receptors: a male donor with HIV.

V is TRBV4-2 and J is TRBJ1-4; D gene unclear. Germline V gene data show CDR1 as LGHNA and CDR2 as YNFKEQ. CDR3 length: 14 amino acids. Trimming took 1 base from V and 4 from J, leaving 7 bases between them. As DNA, the CDR3 is TGTGCCAGCAGCCAAGGGGCCGGTAATGAAAAACTGTTTTTT. This gives the protein CASSQGAGNEKLFF.

Written as DNA, the CDR3 is TGTGCCAGCAGTTACTCGTCACAGCAAGAGACCCAGTACTTC. This sequence encodes CASSYSSQQETQYF. The chain links TRBV6-6 to TRBJ2-5, with D hard to call. The V and J ends lost 0 bases and 2 bases respectively, with 7 bases between them. The CDR3 length is 14 residues. Germline CDR1 is MNHNY and CDR2 is SVGAGI (reference sequence).

The J gene is TRBJ1-2, the V gene TRBV5-1; a weak D match, TRBD1 (6 bases). The CDR3 length is 16 residues. Trimming pared 0 bases from V and 6 bases from J, leaving 18 bases between. Per germline, CDR1 SGHRS and CDR2 YFSETQ. CDR3 nucleotide sequence: TGCGCCAGCAGCTTGGGGACCGGGACACGGCTCGATGGCTACACCTTC. This codes for CASSLGTGTRLDGYTF.

The CDR3 region is CASSEAGGRWDGYTF. The CDR3 region has the DNA TGTGCCAGCAGTGAAGCAGGGGGGAGATGGGATGGCTACACCTTC. The gene calls are TRBV6-1 and TRBJ1-2; D is possibly TRBD1 (6 bases). V gave up 0 bases and J gave up 6 bases, with 14 bases separating them. CDR1 and CDR2 from the germline V gene are MNHNS and SASEGT. The CDR3 runs 15 residues.

The chain uses TRBV7-2 and TRBJ1-2; D is possibly TRBD1 (6 bases). Per the germline V gene, CDR1 is SGHTA and CDR2 is FQGNSA. This CDR3 comprises 16 residues. V lost 1 base and J 8 bases, leaving 20 bases between the germline ends. The CDR3 loop reads CASSLGVVRGAEGYTF. In DNA form, the CDR3 reads TGTGCCAGCAGCTTAGGGGTGGTGCGGGGGGCGGAAGGCTACACCTTC. Full variable domain (outside the CDR3, taken from reference TRBV7-2 and TRBJ1-2): GAGVSQSPSNKVTEKGKDVELRCDPISGHTALYWYRQSLGQGLEFLIYFQGNSAPDKSGLPSDRFSAERTGGSVSTLTIQRTQQEDSAVYLCASSLGVVRGAEGYTFGSGTRLTVV.

This clone was seen a few times. This rearrangement joins TRBV7-3 to TRBJ1-1; no reliable D call. The CDR3 has 14 residues. The germline V gene has CDR1 SGHTA and CDR2 FQGTGA. Between the trimmed V and J ends, which lost 5 bases and 4 bases, there was a span of 14 bases. The CDR3 sequence is CASSPEVGSTEAFF. In DNA form, the CDR3 reads TGTGCCAGCAGCCCCGAGGTTGGGAGCACTGAAGCTTTCTTT.

The V gene is TRBV28, the J gene TRBJ2-2; TRBD2 agrees at 13 bases. With V trimmed by 5 bases and J by 6 bases, 3 bases remained unmatched. Germline V gene sequence: CDR1 MDHEN, CDR2 SYDVKM. CDR3 length equals 15 residues. CDR3 sequence: CASSLGLAGPGELFF. Here the CDR3 DNA reads TGTGCCAGCAGTCTGGGACTAGCGGGGCCCGGGGAGCTGTTTTTT.

CDR3 DNA sequence: TGTGCCAGCAGCTTGGTGGCAGATACGCAGTATTTT. It encodes CASSLVADTQYF. This chain joins TRBV5-6 and TRBJ2-3, with D uncertain. The CDR3 consists of 12 residues. Germline loops: CDR1 SGHDT, CDR2 YYEEEE. The V gene lost 0 bases and the J gene lost 4 bases, with 3 bases spanning the gap.

The V gene is TRBV4-2, the J gene TRBJ2-7; no clear D. The germline V gene has CDR1 LGHNA and CDR2 YNFKEQ. The V and J ends lost 2 bases and 6 bases respectively, with 11 bases between them. There are 13 residues in the CDR3. CDR3 nucleotides: TGTGCCAGCAGCCAACCCAGTGGTCCCGAGCAGTACTTC. Protein sequence: CASSQPSGPEQYF.

This clone was seen only a few times. The chain couples TRBV25-1 to TRBJ1-2; D remains unclear. This CDR3 comprises 13 residues. Trimming removed 4 bases from V and 3 bases from J, with 9 bases in between. The germline V gene has CDR1 MGHDK and CDR2 SYGVNS. CDR3 amino acids: CASSALLDYGYTF. The DNA for the CDR3 is TGTGCCAGCAGTGCCCTCCTGGACTATGGCTACACCTTC.

The chain is built from TRBV7-7 and TRBJ2-2; D is tentatively TRBD1 or TRBD2 (5 bases each). Trimming stripped 8 bases from V and 4 bases from J, with 17 bases between. This CDR3 has 15 amino acids. From germline, CDR1 is SSHAT and CDR2 FNYEAQ (reference sequence). CDR3 loop: CASSREGVGTGELFF. CDR3 DNA: TGTGCCAGCTCCCGGGAAGGGGTCGGCACCGGGGAGCTGTTTTTT.

V and J are TRBV7-8 and TRBJ1-2; D may be TRBD1 (6 bases). The CDR3 is made up of 13 amino acids. V was trimmed by 8 bases and J by 5 bases, leaving 15 bases between them. Germline CDR1 reads SGHVS; CDR2 reads FQNEAQ. CDR3 amino acids: CASAKSGDYGYTF. The CDR3 DNA reads TGTGCCAGCGCCAAGTCAGGGGATTATGGCTACACCTTC. The variable domain in full, completed from reference TRBV7-8 and TRBJ1-2, reads GAGVSQSPRYKVAKRGQDVALRCDPISGHVSLFWYQQALGQGPEFLTYFQNEAQLDKSGLPSDRFFAERPEGSVSTLKIQRTQQEDSAVYLCASAKSGDYGYTFGSGTRLTVV.

The chain recombines TRBV9 with TRBJ1-4; D not resolved. Germline V gene data show CDR1 as SGDLS and CDR2 as YYNGEE. The V and J ends lost 0 bases and 7 bases respectively, with 10 bases between them. CDR3 length: 14 residues. In nucleotides, the CDR3 is TGTGCCAGCAGCGTAGACGGGAGGAGTGAAAAACTGTTTTTT. Encoded protein: CASSVDGRSEKLFF.

This clone appeared once. V is TRBV13 and J is TRBJ1-2; D ambiguous. V was shortened by 0 bases and J by 6 bases, with 20 bases between the two germline ends. Germline lookup yields CDR1 PRHDT and CDR2 FYEKMQ (reference sequence). This CDR3 has 17 amino acids. CDR3 nucleotide sequence: TGTGCCAGCAGCTTAGGAGGTGCGGTGGATGGCGTGGATGGCTACACCTTC. Its protein product is CASSLGGAVDGVDGYTF.

V and J are TRBV6-1 and TRBJ1-4; TRBD1 matches at 7 bases. J lost 7 bases, V lost 1 base, and 6 bases had no gene match. This CDR3 is 15 amino acids long. The germline gives CDR1 MNHNS, CDR2 SASEGT. DNA of the CDR3: TGTGCCAGCAGTGAAGGGAGGGGGCAGGGTGAAAAACTGTTTTTT. Its protein product is CASSEGRGQGEKLFF.

The V gene is TRBV6-6, the J gene TRBJ1-5, with a tentative D call TRBD1 (6 bases). The CDR3 runs to 15 residues. From germline, CDR1 is MNHNY and CDR2 SVGAGI (reference sequence). Trimming took 2 bases from V and 5 from J, leaving 13 bases between them. DNA for the CDR3: TGTGCCAGCAGTTACCCAAGACAGGTGGATCAGCCCCAGCATTTT. It is translated as CASSYPRQVDQPQHF.

The CDR3 sequence: CAMDLGNTIYF. DNA for the CDR3: TGTGCAATGGACCTTGGAAACACCATATATTTT. V is TRBV30 and J is TRBJ1-3; D unclear. Germline V gives CDR1 GTSNPN, CDR2 SVGIG (reference sequence). The CDR3 has 11 amino acids.

Comment on this clone: Other DNA sequences in this sample translate to the same CDR3. This rearrangement joins TRBV27 to TRBJ2-7; D remains ambiguous. Germline CDR1 and CDR2: MNHEY and SMNVEV (reference sequence). The CDR3 has 10 amino acids. V gave up 1 base and J gave up 5 bases, with 0 bases separating them. CDR3 loop: CASSLYEQYF. CDR3 nucleotides: TGTGCCAGCAGTTTATACGAGCAGTACTTC.

The chain is built from TRBV9 and TRBJ1-1, with no clear D. The CDR3 sequence is 13 residues long. Trimming cost V 7 bases and J 3 bases, with 13 bases left between them. Germline V lookup: CDR1 SGDLS, CDR2 YYNGEE. This chain's CDR3 is CASAAGFYTEAFF. DNA of the CDR3: TGTGCCAGCGCCGCGGGCTTCTACACTGAAGCTTTCTTT.

The rearrangement uses TRBV2 and TRBJ2-1; either TRBD1 or TRBD2 may supply D (6 bases each). V lost 10 bases and J 9 bases, leaving 22 bases between the germline ends. CDR3 size: 14 residues. Germline values: CDR1 SNHLY, CDR2 FYNNEI. The CDR3 bases are TGTGCCACACGACCGGGGGCCTGGCTGGGTGAGCAGTTCTTC. Its translation is CATRPGAWLGEQFF. Looking up the rest from reference TRBV2 and TRBJ2-1 gives the full variable domain: EPEVTQTPSHQVTQMGQEVILRCVPISNHLYFYWYRQILGQKVEFLVSFYNNEISEKSEIFDDQFSVERPDGSNFTLKIRSTKLEDSAMYFCATRPGAWLGEQFFGPGTRLTVL.

The V and J genes are TRBV27 and TRBJ1-6, with D perhaps TRBD1 (5 bases). The V end lost 6 bases, the J end lost 5 bases, and 14 bases lay between the germline ends. This CDR3 is 15 amino acids long. CDR1 and CDR2 (germline): MNHEY, SMNVEV (reference sequence). The CDR3 here is CASRLPGPNNSPLHF. The DNA of the CDR3 is TGTGCCAGCAGACTCCCGGGACCAAATAATTCACCCCTCCACTTT.

This chain joins TRBV10-1 and TRBJ2-3; D remains ambiguous. The CDR3 contains 13 residues. Per germline, CDR1 WNHNN and CDR2 SYGVQD (reference sequence). V dropped 6 bases and J dropped 0 bases, with 7 bases sitting between them. Here the CDR3 reads CASSKDSTDTQYF. The CDR3 region has the DNA TGCGCCAGCAGCAAGGACAGCACAGATACGCAGTATTTT.

This chain joins TRBV21-1 and TRBJ2-7; TRBD1, as called in the table, went unchecked against the DNA. TRBV21-1 is tagged as a pseudogene. The CDR3 consists of 14 residues. This CDR3 reads CASSIRDRGYEQYF. CDR3 nucleotide sequence: TGTGCCAGCAGCATCCGGGACAGGGGCTACGAGCAGTACTTC.

V is TRBV19 and J is TRBJ2-2; TRBD2 agrees at 12 bases. V gave up 5 bases and J gave up 0 bases; unmatched junction bases: 4. The germline CDR1 and CDR2 sequences are LNHDA and SQIVND (reference sequence). The CDR3 consists of 17 residues. This CDR3 is CASSLGTSGSNTGELFF. The CDR3 DNA sequence: TGTGCCAGTAGTCTCGGGACTAGCGGGTCGAACACCGGGGAGCTGTTTTTT.

The chain has TRBV30 and TRBJ2-6; weak D call: TRBD2 (6 bases). The CDR3 totals 16 residues. Trimming took off 2 bases at V and 0 bases at J, with 11 bases between the two ends. The germline V gene has CDR1 GTSNPN and CDR2 SVGIG (reference sequence). The chain's CDR3 is CAWSLFGGSGANVLTF. In nucleotides, the CDR3 is TGTGCCTGGAGTTTATTCGGGGGCTCTGGGGCCAACGTCCTGACTTTC.

This clone was observed a single time. V and J are TRBV28 and TRBJ2-1; TRBD2 matches at 9 bases. This CDR3 has 19 amino acids. Trimming removed 5 bases from V and 0 bases from J; junction bases left unmatched: 14. Germline assignment: CDR1 MDHEN and CDR2 SYDVKM. The CDR3 loop reads CASSPITPIAGVSYNEQFF. The DNA for the CDR3 is TGTGCCAGCAGTCCTATAACCCCAATAGCGGGAGTCTCCTACAATGAGCAGTTCTTC.

V and J are TRBV9 and TRBJ2-3; 7 positions agree with TRBD1. There are 13 residues in the CDR3. The germline gives CDR1 SGDLS, CDR2 YYNGEE. CDR3 sequence reads: CATSRGPTDTQYF. The CDR3 coding sequence is TGTGCGACCTCGAGGGGGCCTACCGATACGCAGTATTTT.

The rearrangement uses TRBV28 and TRBJ1-2, with 12 positions matching TRBD1. The length of the CDR3 is 15 residues. The junction had 6 bases not matched to a gene; V was cut back by 3 bases and J by 7 bases. Germline V lookup: CDR1 MDHEN, CDR2 SYDVKM. The CDR3, as DNA: TGTGCCAGCAGTTTTGGGGGGACAGGGGGCTTTGGCTACACCTTC. It yields the protein CASSFGGTGGFGYTF.